One and the same sample provided the 21 T cell receptor beta chains below, sequenced in a study of cytomegalovirus exposure and HLA in healthy donors. PCR amplification relied on 60 Vbeta primers (plus 13 Jbeta primers). The repertoire was sequenced with immunoSEQ multiplex PCR; TCRdb's copy has only in-frame clones and lacks some. Recorded for this sample: 200,000 or so clones. The specimen was PBMCs. The receptors here all came from a boy aged 10-17 years in good health and CMV-seronegative.

The genes are TRBV4-1 and TRBJ2-5; 8 nucleotides agree with TRBD1. Per the germline V gene, CDR1 is MGHRA and CDR2 is YSYEKL. CDR3 length equals 15 residues. V was clipped by 2 bases and J by 5 bases; unmatched bases: 7. The DNA for the CDR3 is TGCGCCAGCAGCCAACCGGGACAGGTCGCGGAGACCCAGTACTTC. Amino acid sequence: CASSQPGQVAETQYF.

V usage is TRBV6-1 and J usage is TRBJ1-6, with D hard to call. Germline values: CDR1 MNHNS, CDR2 SASEGT. There are 14 residues in the CDR3. Trimming left V 8 bases short and J 10 bases short, with 18 bases between. CDR3 DNA: TGTGCCAGCGGGGTATTAGCGGACGCCTCACCCCTCCACTTT. Residues: CASGVLADASPLHF.

The chain links TRBV7-9 to TRBJ2-7, with 7 positions matching TRBD1. This CDR3 has 16 residues. J lost 3 bases, V lost 5 bases, and 13 bases had no gene match. Germline CDR1 and CDR2: SEHNR and FQNEAQ (reference sequence). The CDR3 loop reads CASSRNSGTAFYEQYF. The CDR3 nucleotides are TGTGCCAGCAGCCGGAATTCCGGGACAGCCTTCTACGAGCAGTACTTC.

The chain is built from TRBV2 and TRBJ2-2, with D possibly matching TRBD2 (5 bases). The CDR3 totals 15 residues. Trimming removed 4 bases at V and 5 bases at J, with 14 bases between. Germline V gene sequence: CDR1 SNHLY, CDR2 FYNNEI. The chain's CDR3 is CASSGTGIGTGELFF. The CDR3 DNA reads as TGTGCCAGCAGTGGTACGGGGATAGGTACCGGGGAGCTGTTTTTT.

The chain is built from TRBV16 and TRBJ2-7; 7 nucleotides line up with TRBD1. CDR3 length equals 14 residues. CDR1 is KGHSY and CDR2 is FQNENV in the germline V gene. Trimming at V came to 4 bases and at J to 2 bases, leaving 5 bases not matched to a gene. CDR3 nucleotides: TGTGCCAGCAGCCCTCGGGACAGAGCCTACGAGCAGTACTTC. Protein product: CASSPRDRAYEQYF. Using reference TRBV16 and TRBJ2-7 for the parts outside the CDR3, the full variable domain is GEEVAQTPKHLVRGEGQKAKLYCAPIKGHSYVFWYQQVLKNEFKFLISFQNENVFDETGMPKERFSAKCLPNSPCSLEIQATKLEDSAVYFCASSPRDRAYEQYFGPGTRLTVT.

The chain couples TRBV7-8 to TRBJ1-1, with D unclear. CDR1 is SGHVS and CDR2 is FQNEAQ in the germline V gene. The V end was cut by 5 bases, the J end by 11 bases, with 15 bases between. The CDR3 covers 12 residues. CDR3 sequence reads: CASSGEVPRAFF. The CDR3 nucleotides read TGTGCCAGCAGCGGAGAGGTTCCTCGGGCTTTCTTT. Combining the CDR3 with reference TRBV7-8 and TRBJ1-1 gives the whole variable domain GAGVSQSPRYKVAKRGQDVALRCDPISGHVSLFWYQQALGQGPEFLTYFQNEAQLDKSGLPSDRFFAERPEGSVSTLKIQRTQQEDSAVYLCASSGEVPRAFFGQGTRLTVV.

The V call is TRBV7-2, the J call TRBJ2-5, with TRBD1 matching 8 bases. Trimming cost V 5 bases and J 4 bases; bases outside gene matches: 3. The germline gives CDR1 SGHTA, CDR2 FQGNSA. CDR3 length equals 13 residues. CDR3 region: CASSPDRGETQYF. CDR3 bases: TGTGCCAGCAGCCCCGACAGGGGAGAGACCCAGTACTTC.

The chain is built from TRBV27 and TRBJ2-5, with a weak D call TRBD2 (6 bases). Trimming cost V 10 bases and J 5 bases, with 14 bases left between them. CDR1 and CDR2 (germline): MNHEY, SMNVEV (reference sequence). The CDR3 totals 12 residues. This CDR3 is CATGWAGETQYF. CDR3 nucleotides: TGTGCCACTGGGTGGGCGGGGGAGACCCAGTACTTC.

The chain couples TRBV5-1 to TRBJ1-3; 7 bases align to TRBD1. The CDR3 has 16 residues. Germline-derived CDR1 and CDR2 are SGHRS and YFSETQ. V lost 3 bases, J lost 0 bases, and 6 bases stayed unmatched. The CDR3 coding sequence is TGCGCCAGCAGCTGGTTACAGGGGAGCTCTGGAAACACCATATATTTT. Protein product: CASSWLQGSSGNTIYF. The full variable domain, rest sourced from reference TRBV5-1 and TRBJ1-3, is KAGVTQTPRYLIKTRGQQVTLSCSPISGHRSVSWYQQTPGQGLQFLFEYFSETQRNKGNFPGRFSGRQFSNSRSEMNVSTLELGDSALYLCASSWLQGSSGNTIYFGEGSWLTVV.

The gene calls are TRBV5-1 and TRBJ2-7; D might be TRBD1 (5 bases). With 1 base removed from V and 1 base from J, the gap between germline ends came to 6 bases. The CDR3 runs 13 residues. Germline V lookup: CDR1 SGHRS, CDR2 YFSETQ. CDR3 sequence: CASSLQGSYEQYF. The CDR3 region has the DNA TGCGCCAGCAGCTTGCAGGGTTCCTACGAGCAGTACTTC.

The chain carries TRBV7-2 and TRBJ2-1; TRBD2 might be the D (7 bases). CDR3 length: 15 amino acids. The germline V and J ends were trimmed by 2 bases and 9 bases, with 17 bases remaining between them. Germline values: CDR1 SGHTA, CDR2 FQGNSA. CDR3: CASSLFEGGLSEQFF. In DNA, the CDR3 is TGTGCCAGCAGCTTATTCGAGGGGGGGCTTAGTGAGCAGTTCTTC.

The chain uses TRBV15 and TRBJ2-7; perhaps TRBD1 as D (5 bases). Germline CDR1 reads LNHNV; CDR2 reads YYDKDF (reference sequence). V lost 6 bases, J lost 2 bases, and 14 bases lay in between. The CDR3 extends over 14 amino acids. The CDR3 protein is CATSGARVPYEQYF. CDR3 bases: TGTGCCACCAGTGGTGCCAGGGTCCCCTACGAGCAGTACTTC.

V is TRBV6-5 and J is TRBJ1-5; 7 bases agree with TRBD1. With 4 bases clipped from V and 6 bases from J, the junction kept 3 bases outside the gene matches. This CDR3 region has 13 residues. Per germline, CDR1 MNHEY and CDR2 SVGAGI. Here the CDR3 reads CASSFGQAQPQHF. CDR3 nucleotides: TGTGCCAGCAGTTTTGGACAGGCTCAGCCCCAGCATTTT.

The chain employs TRBV27 and TRBJ1-2; 10 nucleotides agree with TRBD1. Germline values: CDR1 MNHEY, CDR2 SMNVEV (reference sequence). V trimming: 7 bases; J trimming: 6 bases; junction bases outside the gene matches: 20. This CDR3 comprises 18 residues. The chain's CDR3 is CASTLSPTRQGALDGYTF. In nucleotides, the CDR3 is TGTGCCAGCACCCTTAGCCCCACCCGACAGGGGGCTTTAGATGGCTACACCTTC.

The rearrangement links TRBV5-4 to TRBJ2-4; 10 bases are a match to TRBD2. There are 15 residues in the CDR3. V lost 4 bases and J lost 4; bases outside the gene matches: 5. Germline V lookup: CDR1 SGHNT, CDR2 YYREEE (reference sequence). The CDR3 here is CASSPWTSGKNIQYF. The DNA of the CDR3 is TGTGCCAGCAGCCCCTGGACTAGCGGTAAAAACATTCAGTACTTC.

The chain recombines TRBV2 with TRBJ1-1; D is undetermined. CDR1 and CDR2 from the germline V gene are SNHLY and FYNNEI. Trimming shortened V by 3 bases and J by 6 bases, and 17 bases separated the two germline ends. This CDR3 region has 15 residues. This CDR3 is CASSERDPSAAEAFF. As DNA, the CDR3 is TGTGCCAGCAGTGAGAGAGACCCTAGTGCGGCTGAAGCTTTCTTT.

The genes are TRBV6-6 and TRBJ2-1; 9 positions agree with TRBD1. The CDR3 covers 14 residues. V lost 4 bases to trimming and J lost 7 bases; unmatched junction nucleotides: 5. From germline, CDR1 is MNHNY and CDR2 SVGAGI (reference sequence). The CDR3: CASSSRQGGNEQFF. The DNA of the CDR3 is TGTGCCAGCAGTTCCCGACAGGGGGGTAATGAGCAGTTCTTC.

This rearrangement joins TRBV28 to TRBJ1-2; D is undetermined. Trimming left V 4 bases short and J 8 bases short, with 11 bases between. Per the germline V gene, CDR1 is MDHEN and CDR2 is SYDVKM. The CDR3 has 12 amino acids. In DNA, the CDR3 is TGTGCCAGCAGTTCTCTCGAGATGGGCTACACCTTC. Protein sequence: CASSSLEMGYTF.

This chain links TRBV19 with TRBJ1-1; the match to TRBD1 covers 10 bases. V lost 5 bases, J lost 5 bases, and 5 bases stayed unmatched. This CDR3 contains 14 residues. CDR1 and CDR2 from the germline V gene are LNHDA and SQIVND (reference sequence). CDR3 amino acids: CASSVRDRGTEAFF. CDR3 coding DNA: TGTGCCAGTAGTGTCCGGGACAGGGGAACTGAAGCTTTCTTT.

The gene calls are TRBV6-6 and TRBJ1-6; 7 positions match TRBD1. The CDR3 runs to 13 residues. V trimming: 7 bases; J trimming: 6 bases; junction bases outside the gene matches: 3. CDR1 is MNHNY and CDR2 is SVGAGI in the germline V gene (reference sequence). CDR3 sequence reads: CASMTGINSPLHF. The CDR3 coding sequence is TGTGCCAGCATGACAGGGATTAATTCACCCCTCCACTTT.

This chain connects TRBV2 to TRBJ2-7; D gene ambiguous. This CDR3 is 13 amino acids long. Trimming took 10 bases from V and 1 from J, leaving 14 bases between them. CDR1 is SNHLY, CDR2 FYNNEI, per germline. The CDR3 protein is CATSYEASYEQYF. CDR3 DNA sequence: TGTGCCACATCTTACGAGGCGTCCTACGAGCAGTACTTC.